These T cell receptor beta chains were read from a single sample in a study of T cells in Graves' hyperthyroidism and ophthalmopathy. TCRdb passed the multiplex PCR reads through MiXCR, listing each CDR3 protein once. The sample has hundreds of thousands of distinct CDR3 sequences, roughly 20% seen once. Sequencing used blood. The receptors here all came from a man under 40 with Graves' ophthalmopathy. CDR3s include the opening cysteine and the closing phenylalanine or tryptophan. A D gene is named only where the DNA matches it firmly. Expanded clones are given a class, and other clones once, few, many or no size at all.

many,TRBJ1-1,TRBV3-1,NA,TGTGCCAGCAGCCAAGTCTCCGTGGGCACTGAAGCTTTCTTT,CASSQVSVGTEAFF
NA,TRBJ2-2,TRBV6-5,TRBD2,TGTGCCAGCAGTTCGACTAGCGGGGGAAGGAGAAGACCCGGGGAGCTGTTTTTT,CASSSTSGGRRRPGELFF
many,TRBJ2-3,TRBV11-2,TRBD2,TGTGCCAGCAGCAAGACTAGCGGAAGCACAGATACGCAGTATTTT,CASSKTSGSTDTQYF
NA,TRBJ1-1,TRBV2,TRBD1,TGTGCCAGCAGTGTTAAGTCAGGGGGAATCGGCACTGAAGCTTTCTTT,CASSVKSGGIGTEAFF
many,TRBJ2-7,TRBV11-2,NA,TGTGCCAGCAGCACCGACAGGAGCTCCTACGAGCAGTACTTC,CASSTDRSSYEQYF
many,TRBJ1-1,TRBV27,NA,TGTGCCAGCAGTTTAGAGGGGGTAAGGAACACTGAAGCTTTCTTT,CASSLEGVRNTEAFF
NA,TRBJ2-1,TRBV12-3/TRBV12-4,NA,TGTGCCAGCAGTTTGGGGACTGCCACCTACAATGAGCAGTTCTTC,CASSLGTATYNEQFF
few,TRBJ1-2,TRBV18,TRBD1,TGTGCCAGCTCACCGGCTCAGGGGGCTAACTATGGCTACACCTTC,CASSPAQGANYGYTF
once,TRBJ2-2,TRBV28,NA,TGTGCCAGCAGACCGCGGGGAGTGAGGGTTCCCGGGGAGCTGTTTTTT,CASRPRGVRVPGELFF
many,TRBJ2-2,TRBV29-1,NA,TGCAGCCTTGGCTCCTTTCGCGGAGCGAACACCGGGGAGCTGTTTTTT,CSLGSFRGANTGELFF
NA,TRBJ2-7,TRBV3-1,TRBD1,TGTGCCAGCAGCCTTCAAACCGGGACAGGGACCTACGAGCAGTACTTC,CASSLQTGTGTYEQYF
NA,TRBJ1-6,TRBV28,NA,TGTGCCAGCAGCAGGGTCGCCCAAAATTCACCCCTCCACTTT,CASSRVAQNSPLHF
NA,TRBJ1-2,TRBV11-2,NA,TGTGCCAGCAGTCCAGGGGTGAGCGGTGGCTACACCTTC,CASSPGVSGGYTF
few,TRBJ2-1,TRBV5-1,TRBD1,TGCGCCAGCAGCTTTCGGACAGGGCAAAATGAGCAGTTCTTC,CASSFRTGQNEQFF
few,TRBJ1-2,TRBV20-1,NA,TGCAGTGCTAGGGTTTCAAGGTCGAACTATGGCTACACCTTC,CSARVSRSNYGYTF
few,TRBJ2-7,TRBV20-1,TRBD1,TGCAGTGCTAGGTCGGAAGACAGGGGAAAATACGAGCAGTACTTC,CSARSEDRGKYEQYF
few,TRBJ1-1,TRBV6-1,NA,TGTGCCAGCAAAGAGGGGGGATGGGCTGAAGCTTTCTTT,CASKEGGWAEAFF
NA,TRBJ2-6,TRBV19,NA,TGTGCCAGTAGTTTCGGCGAGCGCTCTGGGGCCAACGTCCTGACTTTC,CASSFGERSGANVLTF
few,TRBJ2-2,TRBV7-9,NA,TGTGCCAGCAGCGGCGGGACTTCGAACACCGGGGAGCTGTTTTTT,CASSGGTSNTGELFF
NA,TRBJ1-1,TRBV6-4,TRBD1,TGTGCCAGCAGCGCAGGGGGCGAGAACACTGAAGCTTTCTTT,CASSAGGENTEAFF
many,TRBJ1-6,TRBV30,NA,TGTGCCTGGAACGACCCTCGCACTTCCTATAATTCACCCCTCCACTTT,CAWNDPRTSYNSPLHF
NA,TRBJ2-3,TRBV12-3/TRBV12-4,TRBD2,TGTGCCAGCAGCCCTGGGACTACGTCTCCAGATACGCAGTATTTT,CASSPGTTSPDTQYF
NA,TRBJ2-7,TRBV7-2,TRBD2,TGTGCCAGCAGCTTTCCGGGACTAGCGGGAGGAGCGCGCGAGCAGTACTTC,CASSFPGLAGGAREQYF
few,TRBJ2-1,TRBV3-1,NA,TGTGCCAGCAAAAGAGGTTTAGCGGAAGGGAATGAGCAGTTCTTC,CASKRGLAEGNEQFF
few,TRBJ2-2,TRBV28,TRBD2,TGTGCCAGCAGTTTTCTAGCGGGGACCGGGGAGCTGTTTTTT,CASSFLAGTGELFF
NA,TRBJ2-5,TRBV10-3,NA,TGTGCCATCAGCCTCTCAGGGGAATCAGAGACCCAGTACTTC,CAISLSGESETQYF
few,TRBJ2-7,TRBV3-1,NA,TGTGCCAGCAGCCAAGATCTTGTGGGCGAGCAGTACTTC,CASSQDLVGEQYF
many,TRBJ2-5,TRBV18,NA,TGTGCCAGCTCACCGTGGGGGCAGGAGACCCAGTACTTC,CASSPWGQETQYF
NA,TRBJ1-2,TRBV6-1,NA,TGTGCCAGCAGTGGGTACAGGGTAGGTGGCTACACCTTC,CASSGYRVGGYTF
few,TRBJ1-5,TRBV27,TRBD1,TGTGCCAGCAGTTCCGGACAGGGGATACAGCCCCAGCATTTT,CASSSGQGIQPQHF
NA,TRBJ2-5,TRBV7-3,TRBD2,TGTGCCAGCAGCCCTATAGCGGGGCCCCAAGAGACCCAGTACTTC,CASSPIAGPQETQYF
once,TRBJ2-3,TRBV6-2/TRBV6-3,TRBD2,TGTGCCAGCAGTTACTCCCCGTTACTAGCGGGAGACGGAACAGATACGCAGTATTTT,CASSYSPLLAGDGTDTQYF
NA,TRBJ1-1,TRBV19,NA,TGTGCCACTACGGGGCGCAGGGACACTGAAGCTTTCTTT,CATTGRRDTEAFF
few,TRBJ1-1,TRBV28,NA,TGTGCCAGCAGGCGACGAGTGGGGGGGTCCCTGGGCACTGAAGCTTTCTTT,CASRRRVGGSLGTEAFF
NA,TRBJ1-1,TRBV15,TRBD1,TGTGCCACCAGCTACCGGGGAACAGGGGACACTGAAGCTTTCTTT,CATSYRGTGDTEAFF
NA,TRBJ2-2,TRBV9,TRBD2,TGTGCCAGCAGCGTGGGGGGGGGAATTAACACCGGGGAGCTGTTTTTT,CASSVGGGINTGELFF
few,TRBJ1-3,TRBV6-1,NA,TGTGCCAGCATCCCGGCGGGGGCGGCCTCTGGAAACACCATATATTTT,CASIPAGAASGNTIYF
NA,TRBJ2-7,TRBV14,NA,TGTGCCAGCAGCCGTGGAGGTCTGTCCTACGAGCAGTACTTC,CASSRGGLSYEQYF
few,TRBJ2-1,TRBV27,TRBD1,TGTGCCAGCAGTGCGGACAGGGGGCGGCAGTTCTTC,CASSADRGRQFF
NA,TRBJ1-1,TRBV12-3/TRBV12-4,NA,TGTGCCAGCAGTAAGACAGTCATGAACACTGAAGCTTTCTTT,CASSKTVMNTEAFF